This T cell receptor beta chain was found in a study of blood T cells in healthy people across ages. Study-wide findings and caveats: Per million T cells, the diversity of TCR beta decreased roughly linearly as age advanced. Possibly confounding the expanded clonotype changes was the fact that donor CMV status was unknown.

Trimming pared 5 bases from V and 13 bases from J, leaving 18 bases between. The CDR3 totals 13 residues. CDR1 and CDR2 from the germline V gene are LGHDT and YNNKEL (reference sequence). With respect to this clonotype: Its antigen is undetermined.

Isolation per sample recovered at least 7 million PBMCs. A second PCR, run for about 6 to 11 cycles, used a sample-barcoded 5' primer plus a J-beta primer mix. A 12-random-nucleotide template-switch adaptor tagged each cDNA molecule. One entry per CDR3 protein, called by TCRdb with MiXCR from the 5' RACE reads. The repertoire consists of some 550,000 distinct CDR3 sequences, with less than 60% occurring once and the leading ten covering just under 25%. This receptor was identified in a man of 80 years or more in good health. Sequencing used blood. This chain links TRBV3-1 with TRBJ2-4; weak D call: TRBD1 (6 bases). CDR3 in amino acids: CASSVSRGSPQYF. The CDR3 DNA reads as TGTGCCAGCAGCGTAAGCAGGGGCTCCCCGCAGTACTTC.